These 11 T cell receptor beta chains were sequenced from one sample in a study of cytomegalovirus exposure and HLA in healthy donors. Amplification used 60 Vbeta primers and 13 Jbeta primers. Repertoires were generated with immunoSEQ multiplex PCR, while TCRdb's copy carries only in-frame clones and drops some. The table has some 140,000 clones, more than 70% seen once. What was sequenced was PBMCs. These TCRs come from a man aged 30 to 39 in good health and CMV-seronegative.

This chain joins TRBV2 and TRBJ2-2, with a weak D call TRBD1 (5 bases). CDR1 and CDR2 from the germline V gene are SNHLY and FYNNEI. CDR3 length: 15 amino acids. V lost 6 bases and J 0 bases, leaving 11 bases between the germline ends. The CDR3, as DNA: TGTGCCAGCAGCCAGACAGTTACGAACACCGGGGAGCTGTTTTTT. Its translation: CASSQTVTNTGELFF.

The CDR3 DNA sequence: TGTGCCACCCAGGGAGGGGCGGGGGCCAACGTCCTGACTTTC. It translates to CATQGGAGANVLTF. The V and J genes are TRBV27 and TRBJ2-6; 7 bases match TRBD2. From germline, CDR1 is MNHEY and CDR2 SMNVEV (reference sequence). The CDR3 length is 14 residues. J was trimmed by 4 bases and V by 10 bases; bases with no gene match: 7.

By share of the sample, this clone is medium-sized. V gene TRBV18 combines with J gene TRBJ2-6; perhaps TRBD2 as D (5 bases). CDR3 length: 15 residues. The germline V and J ends were trimmed by 6 bases and 4 bases, with 13 bases remaining between them. The germline V gene has CDR1 KGHSH and CDR2 LQKENI. CDR3 in amino acids: CASSRVSSGANVLTF. The DNA of the CDR3 is TGTGCCAGCTCGCGGGTAAGTTCCGGGGCCAACGTCCTGACTTTC.

The rearrangement links TRBV6-5 to TRBJ1-1; D call uncertain. V dropped 2 bases and J dropped 0 bases, with 10 bases sitting between them. The germline CDR1 and CDR2 sequences are MNHEY and SVGAGI. This CDR3 region has 15 residues. The DNA for the CDR3 is TGTGCCAGCAGTTACGATGGTCTAATGAACACTGAAGCTTTCTTT. It yields the protein CASSYDGLMNTEAFF.

The CDR3 DNA reads TGTGCCAGTAGTAGGGGTCGTTATACAGGGAACTATGGCTACACCTTC. Residues: CASSRGRYTGNYGYTF. The V gene is TRBV19, the J gene TRBJ1-2, with D possibly being TRBD1 (6 bases). CDR3 length: 16 residues. Germline CDR1 and CDR2: LNHDA and SQIVND (reference sequence). Trimming shortened V by 4 bases and J by 2 bases, and 17 bases separated the two germline ends.

This clone was seen a single time. The gene calls are TRBV10-3 and TRBJ2-7; 7 bases match TRBD1. Trimming removed 5 bases from V and 2 bases from J; junction bases left unmatched: 9. The CDR3 spans 15 residues. Per germline, CDR1 ENHRY and CDR2 SYGVKD. CDR3 DNA: TGTGCCATCAGTAACCCGACAGGGTACACCTACGAGCAGTACTTC. Translated, it gives CAISNPTGYTYEQYF.

J is TRBJ2-1 and V is TRBV27, with D possibly TRBD1 on 6 matching bases. Trimming pared 6 bases from V and 4 bases from J, leaving 13 bases between. This CDR3 has 14 amino acids. Germline-derived CDR1 and CDR2 are MNHEY and SMNVEV (reference sequence). CDR3 loop: CASSETGTYNEQFF. DNA of the CDR3: TGTGCCAGCAGCGAGACAGGAACTTACAATGAGCAGTTCTTC.

The J gene is TRBJ1-1, the V gene TRBV2; 7 nucleotides line up with TRBD1. The CDR3 is 14 amino acids. Per germline, CDR1 SNHLY and CDR2 FYNNEI. Trimming cost V 7 bases and J 1 base; bases outside gene matches: 6. The CDR3 spells CASTVQGSNTEAFF. The DNA for the CDR3 is TGTGCCAGCACTGTACAGGGGTCGAACACTGAAGCTTTCTTT.

This clone has only one observation. The chain has TRBV15 and TRBJ2-5; a weak D match, TRBD1 (6 bases). Gene TRBJ2-7 matches the end of the DNA better, so the J call may be wrong. The CDR3 totals 14 residues. The V gene's germline CDR1 is LNHNV and CDR2 YYDKDF (reference sequence). CDR3 in DNA: TGTGCCACCAGCAGAGTACACAGGGACTACGAGCAGTACTTC. This codes for CATSRVHRDYEQYF.

The chain uses TRBV28 and TRBJ2-3; 10 bases align to TRBD2. In germline, CDR1 is MDHEN, CDR2 SYDVKM. The CDR3 is 16 amino acids. With 7 bases clipped from V and 5 bases from J, the junction kept 12 bases outside the gene matches. CDR3 sequence (DNA): TGTGCCAGCATTGGGGTAGAGCGGGAGGGCCAAGATACGCAGTATTTT. Its protein is CASIGVEREGQDTQYF.

The chain uses TRBV14 and TRBJ2-2, with 7 bases lining up with TRBD1. CDR1 is SGHDN, CDR2 FVKESK, per germline. V lost 6 bases, J lost 3 bases, and 10 bases stayed unmatched. The CDR3 runs to 16 residues. DNA for the CDR3: TGTGCCAGCAGAACCAAAACAGGGGCCGACACCGGGGAGCTGTTTTTT. It yields the protein CASRTKTGADTGELFF.